Reported below is one T cell receptor beta chain. This CDR3 is also generated by other DNA sequences in the sample. The data derive from a study of shared clonotypes between healthy human individuals. Authors' methods: ImmunoSEQ sequences covered only the junction and lacked quality scores; filtering therefore differed. TCRdb's copy holds only in-frame clones and misses some; the assay was immunoSEQ multiplex PCR. V and J calls and clone size come straight from that table; D and trimming were deduced from the DNA. The top ten hold under 0.45% of the sample, which has some 2.3 million clones, 90% to 95% seen once. Donors comprised only Caucasian adults living in Nashville, Tennessee. Subsets obtained from CD4+ cells comprised CD45RA+ naive and CD45RA-negative memory cells. The sequence was collected from a young man in good health. Some clones in this sample may be carry-over from other donors' samples. Sequencing was performed on naive CD4+ T cells from PBMCs. Sample subset: CD45RA+ positively selected.

CDR3 DNA: TGTGCCAGCAGTTACTCCCAGGGGACCTATGGCTACACCTTC. As protein: CASSYSQGTYGYTF. This rearrangement joins TRBV6-6 to TRBJ1-2; maybe TRBD1 (6 bases). Germline V gene data show CDR1 as MNHNY and CDR2 as SVGAGI (reference sequence). The ends were cut back, 0 bases at V and 4 bases at J, with 9 bases in the middle. The CDR3 contains 14 residues.